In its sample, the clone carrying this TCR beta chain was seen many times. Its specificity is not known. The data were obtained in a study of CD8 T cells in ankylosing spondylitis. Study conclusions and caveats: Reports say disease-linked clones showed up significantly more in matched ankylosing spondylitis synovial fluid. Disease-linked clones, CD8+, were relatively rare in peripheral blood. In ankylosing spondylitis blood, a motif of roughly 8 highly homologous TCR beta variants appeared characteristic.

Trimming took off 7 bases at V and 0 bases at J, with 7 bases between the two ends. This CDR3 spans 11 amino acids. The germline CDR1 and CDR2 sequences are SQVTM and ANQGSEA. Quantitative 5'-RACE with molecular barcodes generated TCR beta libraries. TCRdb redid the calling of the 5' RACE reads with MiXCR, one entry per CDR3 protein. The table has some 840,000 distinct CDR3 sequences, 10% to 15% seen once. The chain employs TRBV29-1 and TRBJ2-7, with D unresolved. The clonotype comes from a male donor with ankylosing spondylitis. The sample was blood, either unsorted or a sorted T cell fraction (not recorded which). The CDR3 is CSAGVSYEQYF. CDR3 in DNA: TGCAGCGCGGGTGTCTCCTACGAGCAGTACTTC.